This record concerns one TCR beta chain sequence. Its antigen is undetermined. V lost 3 bases to trimming and J lost 0 bases, with 11 bases between them. Germline CDR1 SGHAT, CDR2 FQNNGV. CDR3 size: 15 residues. This record comes from a study of shared clonotypes between healthy human individuals. It was across several immunoSEQ plates that each subset's genomic DNA was evenly split. For unsorted PBMC, around 270 ng DNA per replicate equaled tens of thousands of T cell genomes. TCRdb's table, derived via immunoSEQ multiplex PCR, lists solely in-frame clones and lacks some. The sample comprises around 480,000 clones, 60% to 80% of which are singletons, and roughly an eighth rests with the top ten. Study-level findings and limits: The sole specimen, blood, was sampled, and tissue repertoires likely differ.

Adults of Caucasian background living in Nashville, Tennessee made up all donors. The source material was PBMCs. This clonotype originated in a woman in her forties in good health. Some clones in this sample may be carry-over from other donors' samples. The chain links TRBV11-2 to TRBJ1-1, with D perhaps matching TRBD1 (5 bases). The CDR3 sequence is CASSFTGTVNTEAFF. The CDR3 coding sequence is TGTGCCAGCAGCTTCACTGGGACGGTGAACACTGAAGCTTTCTTT.